This T cell receptor (beta chain) was sequenced during a study of blood T cell repertoires in COVID-19. Study background: Donors in the United States, Italy and Spain gave samples during acute or convalescent COVID-19.

The CDR3 is 14 amino acids. Trimming removed 6 bases at V and 8 bases at J, with 19 bases between. Germline V gene sequence: CDR1 LNHDA, CDR2 SQIVND (reference sequence). Measured with immunoSEQ multiplex PCR; TCRdb has only the in-frame clones, and not every one. The data contain about 160,000 clones, approximately 88% of them singletons. This sequence joins TRBV19 and TRBJ1-1; possibly TRBD1 for D (6 bases). The receptor was isolated from a woman older than 75 with active or convalescent COVID-19. The sequenced material came from peripheral blood. CDR3 bases: TGTGCCAGTAGCTCCTGGGGCCGACAGGAAGAAGCTTTCTTT. This gives the protein CASSSWGRQEEAFF.